A single TCR beta chain is shown here with its context. Per germline, CDR1 MNHEY and CDR2 SMNVEV (reference sequence). The V end was cut by 3 bases, the J end by 7 bases, with 18 bases between. This CDR3 comprises 16 residues. This table comes from immunoSEQ multiplex PCR, and its TCRdb copy is limited to in-frame clones, with some not included. The data contain around 80,000 clones, around nine tenths of them seen just once; the ten biggest clones take up approximately 25%. This entry is derived from a study of brain T cells in children with intractable seizures. The sample was peripheral blood, taken at surgery. The chain has TRBV27 and TRBJ1-4, with D unclear. The clonotype was recovered from a girl aged 2-15 years with Rasmussen encephalitis and intractable seizures. CDR3 amino acids: CASSFSGSGRSEKLFF. CDR3 sequence (DNA): TGTGCCAGCAGTTTCTCGGGGAGCGGGCGTAGTGAAAAACTGTTTTTT.